The sequence of this T cell receptor (beta chain) was determined in a study of T-cell reconstitution after alpha-beta-depleted transplantation in children. Study-wide points: Among T cells one year after transplant, newly produced cells accounted for most counts and diversity. Several patients had high TCRbeta diversity at day 60; it came from surviving recipient T cells and thymic progenitors.

CDR1 KGHDR and CDR2 SFDVKD come from the germline V gene. V gave up 5 bases and J gave up 0 bases; unmatched junction bases: 10. The CDR3 totals 20 residues. There are a few counts of this clonotype. No antigen is known for it. Unique molecular identifiers were incorporated during preparation of the TCRbeta library. Via MiXCR, TCRdb re-called the PCR reads, giving one row per CDR3 protein. The sample carries some 460,000 distinct CDR3 sequences, 15% to 20% recorded once. The chain combines TRBV24-1 with TRBJ2-6; 12 bases fit TRBD1. Source: PBMCs, mostly from graft donor cells, taken 360 days after TCRalphabeta/CD19-depleted stem cell transplant. This TCR was sampled from a boy younger than two who had a stem cell transplant for Wiskott-Aldrich syndrome, so the T cells may come from the graft donor. The CDR3, as DNA: TGTGCCACCAGTGCAGGGACAGGGGGCCGGGGGGACTCTGGGGCCAACGTCCTGACTTTC. It encodes CATSAGTGGRGDSGANVLTF.